The 4 T cell receptor beta chains given below trace back to one sample, sequenced in a study of T-cell memory formation after mild COVID-19. TCRdb ran MiXCR on the 5' RACE reads and lists one entry per CDR3 protein. The sample lists about 29,000 distinct CDR3 sequences, about 15% occurring once. Sequences were obtained from PBMCs or a T cell subset sorted from them (not recorded which). The receptors were gathered from an adult who had mild COVID-19 (a few samples of this study predate the infection). Cell type and time point are not known.

This clonotype has at least ten counts. V is TRBV3-1 and J is TRBJ2-3; D is ambiguous. Between the trimmed V and J ends, which lost 2 bases and 2 bases, there was a span of 11 bases. This CDR3 contains 15 residues. Germline V gives CDR1 LGHDT, CDR2 YNNKEL (reference sequence). The CDR3 DNA is TGTGCCAGCAGCCAAATGAACCAGGTCACAGATACGCAGTATTTT. Protein sequence: CASSQMNQVTDTQYF.

This clonotype was counted many times. The chain is built from TRBV18 and TRBJ2-3; D unresolved. CDR3 length: 13 amino acids. The V end was cut by 4 bases, the J end by 6 bases, with 11 bases between. Germline V gives CDR1 KGHSH, CDR2 LQKENI. The CDR3 sequence is CASSQAGSDTQYF. CDR3 coding DNA: TGTGCCAGCTCACAAGCCGGAAGTGATACGCAGTATTTT.

This clonotype showed up just a few times. The chain has TRBV6-1 and TRBJ2-1, with 9 bases lining up with TRBD1. The CDR3 contains 15 residues. The J segment lost 5 bases and the V segment lost 2 bases, leaving 4 bases of the junction unmatched. The germline gives CDR1 MNHNS, CDR2 SASEGT. CDR3 protein: CASSEPGTGNNEQFF. The CDR3 bases are TGTGCCAGCAGTGAACCCGGGACAGGGAACAATGAGCAGTTCTTC.

The table lists this clonotype with many counts. J is TRBJ2-7 and V is TRBV5-1; TRBD1 matches at 7 bases. The CDR3 covers 15 residues. Germline CDR1 reads SGHRS; CDR2 reads YFSETQ. V was clipped by 2 bases and J by 2 bases; unmatched bases: 7. CDR3 sequence: CASSLMTGPTYEQYF. The CDR3 nucleotides read TGCGCCAGCAGCTTAATGACAGGGCCTACCTACGAGCAGTACTTC.